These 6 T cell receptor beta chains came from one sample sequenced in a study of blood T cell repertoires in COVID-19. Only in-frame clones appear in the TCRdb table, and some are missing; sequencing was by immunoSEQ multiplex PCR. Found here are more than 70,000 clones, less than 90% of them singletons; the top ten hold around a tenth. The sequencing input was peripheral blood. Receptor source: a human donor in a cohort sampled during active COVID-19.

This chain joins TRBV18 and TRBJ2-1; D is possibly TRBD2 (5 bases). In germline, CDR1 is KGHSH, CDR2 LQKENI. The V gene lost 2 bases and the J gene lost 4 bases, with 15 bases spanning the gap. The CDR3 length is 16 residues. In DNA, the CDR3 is TGTGCCAGCTCACCAGGGTCCACCGGGATGTACAATGAGCAGTTCTTC. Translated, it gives CASSPGSTGMYNEQFF.

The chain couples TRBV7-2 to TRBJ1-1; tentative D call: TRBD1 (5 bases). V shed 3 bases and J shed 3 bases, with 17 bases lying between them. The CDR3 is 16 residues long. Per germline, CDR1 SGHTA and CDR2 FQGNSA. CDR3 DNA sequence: TGTGCCAGCAGCTTGGATTTAGGGGAGCGGGACACTGAAGCTTTCTTT. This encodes CASSLDLGERDTEAFF.

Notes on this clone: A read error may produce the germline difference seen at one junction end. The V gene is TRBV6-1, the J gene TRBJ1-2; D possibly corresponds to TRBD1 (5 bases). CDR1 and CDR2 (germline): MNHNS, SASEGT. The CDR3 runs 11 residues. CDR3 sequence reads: CASGDSYGYTF. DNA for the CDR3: TGTGCCAGCGGTGACAGCTATGGCTACACCTTC.

CDR3 coding DNA: TGTGCCAGCAGTGAGGCACAGGGCGCCGAAGCTTTCTTT. Residues: CASSEAQGAEAFF. The chain recombines TRBV2 with TRBJ1-1; D might be TRBD1 (6 bases). Germline CDR1 SNHLY, CDR2 FYNNEI. CDR3 size: 13 residues. Trimming stripped 3 bases from V and 8 bases from J, with 13 bases between.

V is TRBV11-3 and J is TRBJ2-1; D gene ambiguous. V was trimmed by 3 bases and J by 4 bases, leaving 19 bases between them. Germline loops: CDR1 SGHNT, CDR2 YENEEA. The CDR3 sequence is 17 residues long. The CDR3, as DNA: TGTGCCAGCAGCTTTTTCGACGGAGACCGGATTTACAATGAGCAGTTCTTC. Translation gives CASSFFDGDRIYNEQFF.

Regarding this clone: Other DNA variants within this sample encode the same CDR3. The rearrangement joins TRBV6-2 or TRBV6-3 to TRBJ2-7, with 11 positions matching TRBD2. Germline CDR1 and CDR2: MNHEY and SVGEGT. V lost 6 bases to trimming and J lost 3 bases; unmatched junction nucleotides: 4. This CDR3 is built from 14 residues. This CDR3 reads CASSPGTSGYEQYF. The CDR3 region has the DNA TGTGCCAGCAGCCCCGGGACTAGCGGCTACGAGCAGTACTTC.